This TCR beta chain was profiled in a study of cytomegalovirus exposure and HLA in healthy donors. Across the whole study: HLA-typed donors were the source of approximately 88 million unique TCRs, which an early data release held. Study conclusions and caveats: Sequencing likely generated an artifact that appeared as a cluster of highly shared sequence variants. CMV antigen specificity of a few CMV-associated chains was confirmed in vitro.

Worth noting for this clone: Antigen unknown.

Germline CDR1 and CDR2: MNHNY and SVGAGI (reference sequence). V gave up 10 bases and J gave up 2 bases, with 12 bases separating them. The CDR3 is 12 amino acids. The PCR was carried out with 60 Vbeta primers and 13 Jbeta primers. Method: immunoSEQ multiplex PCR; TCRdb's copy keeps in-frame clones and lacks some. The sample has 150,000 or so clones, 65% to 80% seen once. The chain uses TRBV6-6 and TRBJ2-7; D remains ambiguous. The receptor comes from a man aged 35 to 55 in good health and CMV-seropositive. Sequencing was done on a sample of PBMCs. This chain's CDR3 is CATSAVAYEQYF. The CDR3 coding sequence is TGTGCCACCTCTGCGGTTGCCTACGAGCAGTACTTC.